This T cell receptor beta chain was identified during a study of a mutant IDH1 vaccine in newly diagnosed glioma. The wider study: The treated group averaged approximately 38 years old and was 62.5% male, approximately 40% female. Before enrollment, the patients had been treated with radiotherapy alone, temozolomide alone, or both together. Most of them had received both. Findings and caveats of the study: The study observed vaccine-induced immune responses in roughly 95% of patients.

The time point is: baseline, week 1 (first vaccination visit). Treatment given: pre-vaccination baseline after standard-of-care therapy. New WHO grade 3 or 4 IDH1-mutant, ATRX-lost astrocytomas were present in all donors. This clone occurred a few times. Its antigen is undetermined. This table comes from immunoSEQ multiplex PCR, and its TCRdb copy is limited to in-frame clones, with some not included. The sample records roughly 50,000 clones, 80% to 90% being singletons. The receptor was derived from a man younger than 35 with glioma. Specimen: PBMCs, collected from a glioma patient treated with radiotherapy, temozolomide or both.

The CDR3 nucleotides are TGTGCCTGGAGTGTTAGTAGTGCAGCGCCACATTCACCCCTCCACTTT. This translates into CAWSVSSAAPHSPLHF. This chain connects TRBV30 to TRBJ1-6, with D uncertain. CDR3 length: 16 residues. Germline V gene lookup returns CDR1 GTSNPN and CDR2 SVGIG (reference sequence). V lost 0 bases to trimming and J lost 8 bases, with 17 bases between them.